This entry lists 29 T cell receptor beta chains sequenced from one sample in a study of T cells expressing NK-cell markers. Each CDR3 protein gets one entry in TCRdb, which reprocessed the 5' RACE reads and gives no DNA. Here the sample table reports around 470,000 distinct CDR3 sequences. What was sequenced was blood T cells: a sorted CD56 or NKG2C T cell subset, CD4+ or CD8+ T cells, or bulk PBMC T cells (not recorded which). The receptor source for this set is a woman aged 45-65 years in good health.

CDR3 region: CASSLASGSTDEQFF. The V gene is TRBV11-2, the J gene TRBJ2-1; TCRdb designates TRBD2, a call that cannot be tested without DNA. This CDR3 contains 15 residues. Germline V gene sequence: CDR1 SGHAT, CDR2 FQNNGV.

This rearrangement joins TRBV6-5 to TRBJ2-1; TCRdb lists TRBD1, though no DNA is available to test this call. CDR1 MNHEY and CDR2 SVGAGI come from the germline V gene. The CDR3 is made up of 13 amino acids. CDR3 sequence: CASSLRVGGEQFF.

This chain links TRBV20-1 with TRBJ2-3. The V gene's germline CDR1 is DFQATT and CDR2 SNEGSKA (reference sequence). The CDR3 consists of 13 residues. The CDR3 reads CSANDNLRDTQYF.

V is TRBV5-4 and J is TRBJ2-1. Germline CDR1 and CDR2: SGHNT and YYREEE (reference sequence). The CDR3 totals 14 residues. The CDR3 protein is CASSLAGRSVEQFF.

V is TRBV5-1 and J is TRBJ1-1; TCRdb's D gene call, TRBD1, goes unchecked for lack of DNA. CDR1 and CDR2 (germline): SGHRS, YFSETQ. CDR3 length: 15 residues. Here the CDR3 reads CASSASGGLERAAFF.

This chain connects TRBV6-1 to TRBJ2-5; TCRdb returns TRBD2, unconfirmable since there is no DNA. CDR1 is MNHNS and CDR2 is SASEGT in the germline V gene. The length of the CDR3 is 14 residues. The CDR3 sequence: CASTGLAGAETQYF.

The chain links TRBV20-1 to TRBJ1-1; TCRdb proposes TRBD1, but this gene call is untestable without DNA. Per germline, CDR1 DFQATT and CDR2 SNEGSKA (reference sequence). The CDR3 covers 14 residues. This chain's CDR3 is CSARERGRSSEAFF.

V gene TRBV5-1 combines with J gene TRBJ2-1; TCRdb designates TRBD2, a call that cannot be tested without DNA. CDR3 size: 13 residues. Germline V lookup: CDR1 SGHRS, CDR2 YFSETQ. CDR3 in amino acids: CASSRTLGNEQFF.

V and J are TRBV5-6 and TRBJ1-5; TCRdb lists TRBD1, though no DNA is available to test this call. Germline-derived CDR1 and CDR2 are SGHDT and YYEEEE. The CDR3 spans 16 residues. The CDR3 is CASSHRGRYSNQPQHF.

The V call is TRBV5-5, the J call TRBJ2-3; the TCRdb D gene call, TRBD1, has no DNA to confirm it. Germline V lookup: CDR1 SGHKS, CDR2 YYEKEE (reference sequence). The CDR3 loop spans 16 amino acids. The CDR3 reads CASSGRSVQGTDTQYF.

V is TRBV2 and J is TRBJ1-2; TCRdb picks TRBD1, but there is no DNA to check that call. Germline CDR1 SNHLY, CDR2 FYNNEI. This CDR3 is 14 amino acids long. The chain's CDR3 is CASTEDRGAYGYTF.

CDR3 amino acids: CSGTGTRGGHNEQFF. This rearrangement joins TRBV20-1 to TRBJ2-1; without DNA, the TCRdb call of TRBD2 cannot be checked. The CDR3 runs to 15 residues. The V gene's germline CDR1 is DFQATT and CDR2 SNEGSKA (reference sequence).

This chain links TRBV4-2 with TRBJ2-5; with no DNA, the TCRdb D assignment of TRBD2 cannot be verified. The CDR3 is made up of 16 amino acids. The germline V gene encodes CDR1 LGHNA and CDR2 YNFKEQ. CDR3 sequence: CASSPSEGLSQETQYF.

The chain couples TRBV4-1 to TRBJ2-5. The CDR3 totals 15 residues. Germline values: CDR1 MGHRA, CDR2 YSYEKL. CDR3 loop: CASSQVEAAKETQYF.

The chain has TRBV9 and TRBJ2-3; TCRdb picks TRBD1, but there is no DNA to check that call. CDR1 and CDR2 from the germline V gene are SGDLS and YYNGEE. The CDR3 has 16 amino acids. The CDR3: CASSPVGKGARDTQYF.

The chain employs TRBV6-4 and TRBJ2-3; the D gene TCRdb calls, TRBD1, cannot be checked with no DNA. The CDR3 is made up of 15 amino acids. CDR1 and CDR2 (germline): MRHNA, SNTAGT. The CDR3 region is CASSATGTPGDTQYF.

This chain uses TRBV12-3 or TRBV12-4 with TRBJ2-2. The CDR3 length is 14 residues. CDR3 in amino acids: CASSFWGPDGELFF.

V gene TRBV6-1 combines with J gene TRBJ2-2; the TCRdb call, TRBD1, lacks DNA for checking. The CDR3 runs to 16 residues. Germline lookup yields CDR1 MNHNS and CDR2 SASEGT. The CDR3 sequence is CASSERAGQATGELFF.

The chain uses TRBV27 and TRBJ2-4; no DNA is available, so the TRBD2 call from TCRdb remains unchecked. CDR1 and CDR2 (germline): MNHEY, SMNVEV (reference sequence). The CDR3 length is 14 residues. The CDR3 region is CASSFSREVNIQYF.

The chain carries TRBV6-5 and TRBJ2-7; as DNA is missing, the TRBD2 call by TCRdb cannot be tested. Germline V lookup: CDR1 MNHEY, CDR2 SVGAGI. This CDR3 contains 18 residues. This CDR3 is CASSETGLAGFSSYEQYF.

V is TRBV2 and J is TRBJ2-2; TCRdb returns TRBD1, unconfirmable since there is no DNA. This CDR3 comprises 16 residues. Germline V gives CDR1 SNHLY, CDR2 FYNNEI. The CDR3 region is CASSEALGIIGGELFF.

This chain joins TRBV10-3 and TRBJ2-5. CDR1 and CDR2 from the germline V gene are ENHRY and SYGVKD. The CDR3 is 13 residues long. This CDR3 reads CAISATKEPTQYF.

The CDR3 loop is CASSESRDYQYNEQFF. The gene calls are TRBV10-1 and TRBJ2-1; without DNA, the TCRdb call of TRBD2 cannot be checked. Germline values: CDR1 WNHNN, CDR2 SYGVQD (reference sequence). This CDR3 has 16 amino acids.

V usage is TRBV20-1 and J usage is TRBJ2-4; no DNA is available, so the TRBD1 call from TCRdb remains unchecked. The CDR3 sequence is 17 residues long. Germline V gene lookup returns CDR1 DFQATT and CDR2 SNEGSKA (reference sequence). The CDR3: CSAREGGGGLAKNIQYF.

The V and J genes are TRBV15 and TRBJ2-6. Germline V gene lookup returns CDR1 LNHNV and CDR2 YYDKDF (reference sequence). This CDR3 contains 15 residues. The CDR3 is CATRQGSSGANVLTF.

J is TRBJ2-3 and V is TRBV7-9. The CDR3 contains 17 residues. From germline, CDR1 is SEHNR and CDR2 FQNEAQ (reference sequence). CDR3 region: CASSRGLSTLTTDTQYF.

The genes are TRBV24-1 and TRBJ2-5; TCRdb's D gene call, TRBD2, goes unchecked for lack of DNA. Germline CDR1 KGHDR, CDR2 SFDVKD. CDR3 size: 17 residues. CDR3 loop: CATSGGNGGRVGETQYF.

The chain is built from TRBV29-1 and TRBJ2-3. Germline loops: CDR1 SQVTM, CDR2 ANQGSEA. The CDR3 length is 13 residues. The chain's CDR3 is CSVSGQRTDTQYF.

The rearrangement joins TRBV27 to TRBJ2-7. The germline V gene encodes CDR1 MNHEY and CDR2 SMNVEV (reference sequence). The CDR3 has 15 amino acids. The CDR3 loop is CASSLFLGLSYEQYF.